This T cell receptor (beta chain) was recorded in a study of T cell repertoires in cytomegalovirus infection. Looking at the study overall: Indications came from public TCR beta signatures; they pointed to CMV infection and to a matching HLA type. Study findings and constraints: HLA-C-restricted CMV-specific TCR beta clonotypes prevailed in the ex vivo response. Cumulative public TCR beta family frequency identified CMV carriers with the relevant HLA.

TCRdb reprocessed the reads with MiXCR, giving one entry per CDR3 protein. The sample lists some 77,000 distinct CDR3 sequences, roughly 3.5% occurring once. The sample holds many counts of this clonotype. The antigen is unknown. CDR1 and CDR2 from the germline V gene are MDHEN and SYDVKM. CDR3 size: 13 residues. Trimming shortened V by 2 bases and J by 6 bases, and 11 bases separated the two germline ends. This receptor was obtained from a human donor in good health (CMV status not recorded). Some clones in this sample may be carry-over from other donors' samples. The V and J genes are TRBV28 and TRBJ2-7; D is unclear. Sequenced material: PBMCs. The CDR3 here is CASSLGGAGEQYF. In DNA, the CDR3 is TGTGCCAGCAGTTTAGGCGGAGCAGGCGAGCAGTACTTC.